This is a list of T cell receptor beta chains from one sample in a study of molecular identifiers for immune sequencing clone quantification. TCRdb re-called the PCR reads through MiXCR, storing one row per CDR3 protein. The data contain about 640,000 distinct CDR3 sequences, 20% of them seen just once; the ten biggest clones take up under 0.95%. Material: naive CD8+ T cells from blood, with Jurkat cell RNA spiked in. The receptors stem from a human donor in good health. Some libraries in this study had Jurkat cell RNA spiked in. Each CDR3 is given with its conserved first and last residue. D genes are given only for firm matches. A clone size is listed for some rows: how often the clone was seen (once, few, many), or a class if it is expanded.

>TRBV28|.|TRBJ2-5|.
TGTGCCAGCAGTTTATGGCATGGGACACCCCTTGAAGAGACCCAGTACTTC
CASSLWHGTPLEETQYF
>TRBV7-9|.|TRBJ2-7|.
TGTGCCAGCAGCTGGAGAGCCGAGCAGTACTTC
CASSWRAEQYF
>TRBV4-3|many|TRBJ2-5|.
TGCGCCAGCAGCCAAGATGTACGAGAGACCCAGTACTTC
CASSQDVRETQYF
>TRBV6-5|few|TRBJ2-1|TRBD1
TGTGCCACCAGAAGGGTGGGTTACAGGGGGCCTGGTGAGCAGTTCTTC
CATRRVGYRGPGEQFF
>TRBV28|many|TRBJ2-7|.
TGTGCCAGCAGTTTTCTACAGGGTGCCTACGAGCAGTACTTC
CASSFLQGAYEQYF
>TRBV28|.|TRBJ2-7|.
TGTGCCAGCAGGATGGGGTACTACGAGCAGTACTTC
CASRMGYYEQYF
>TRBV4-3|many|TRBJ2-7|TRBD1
TGCGCCAGCAGCCAATCTCGACAGGGGGAAGGTGCCTACGAGCAGTACTTC
CASSQSRQGEGAYEQYF
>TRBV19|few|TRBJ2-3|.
TGTGCCAGTAGTATAGCAGACAGCACAGATACGCAGTATTTT
CASSIADSTDTQYF
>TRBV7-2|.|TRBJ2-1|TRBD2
TGTGCCAGCAGCTTAGCCCCGGGGGGGGCCGGGTATGAGCAGTTCTTC
CASSLAPGGAGYEQFF
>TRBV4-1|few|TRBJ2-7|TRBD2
TGCGCCAGCAGCCCCTCAACTAGCGGGGGCTACGAGCAGTACTTC
CASSPSTSGGYEQYF
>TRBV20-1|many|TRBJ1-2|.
TGCAGTGCTAGAGATCTTGATTTTCCAGCTAACTATGGCTACACCTTC
CSARDLDFPANYGYTF
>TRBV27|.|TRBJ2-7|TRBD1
TGTGCCAGCAGTTGGGGCTCCGGGACAGACACCTACGAGCAGTACTTC
CASSWGSGTDTYEQYF
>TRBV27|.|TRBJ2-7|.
TGTGCCAGCAGTTTCGAAGGGTCGGCCTACGAGCAGTACTTC
CASSFEGSAYEQYF
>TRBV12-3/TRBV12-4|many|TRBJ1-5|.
TGTGCCAGCAGTTTAGGGGAGAATCAGCCCCAGCATTTT
CASSLGENQPQHF
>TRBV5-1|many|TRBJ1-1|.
TGCGCCAGCAGCTCCGAGGGGCAGAACACTGAAGCTTTCTTT
CASSSEGQNTEAFF
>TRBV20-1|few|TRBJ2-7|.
TGCAGTGCTAGAGACCCCCTCAGCGGCTACGAGCAGTACTTC
CSARDPLSGYEQYF
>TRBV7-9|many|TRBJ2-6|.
TGTGCCAGCAGCTCGCGACTACAGGGATTCCAGTCTTCCTCTGGGGCCAACGTCCTGACTTTC
CASSSRLQGFQSSSGANVLTF
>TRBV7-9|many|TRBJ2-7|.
TGTGCCAGCAGCTTGGAGGACAACTCCTACGAGCAGTACTTC
CASSLEDNSYEQYF
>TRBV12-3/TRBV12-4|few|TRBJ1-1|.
TGTGCCAGCAGCCCGGACAGTTTTTCCCACCCTAGAACTGAAGCTTTCTTT
CASSPDSFSHPRTEAFF
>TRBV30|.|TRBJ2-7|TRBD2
TGTGCCTGGAGTCGGGAGGCCTCTCAGGCCTACGAGCAGTACTTC
CAWSREASQAYEQYF
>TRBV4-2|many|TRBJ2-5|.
TGTGCCAGCAGCCAAGCTGGGGAAGAGACCCAGTACTTC
CASSQAGEETQYF
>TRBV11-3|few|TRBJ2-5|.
TGTGCCAGCAGCGTGTACGGGGAGGAGACCCAGTACTTC
CASSVYGEETQYF
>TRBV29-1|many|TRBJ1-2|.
TGCAGCGTTGTCGAGGACAGCTCCTTCTATGGCTACACCTTC
CSVVEDSSFYGYTF
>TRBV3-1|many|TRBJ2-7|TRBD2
TGTGCCAGCAGCCCCGCAGCGGGAGGGTACGAGCAGTACTTC
CASSPAAGGYEQYF
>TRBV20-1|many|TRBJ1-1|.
TGCAGTGCTAGAGATTTCGGCAGTTGGGGTACTGAAGCTTTCTTT
CSARDFGSWGTEAFF
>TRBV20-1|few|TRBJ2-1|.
TGCAGTGCTACCCCCGGCCGCCGGCCTAATGAGCAGTTCTTC
CSATPGRRPNEQFF
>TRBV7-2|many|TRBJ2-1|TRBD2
TGTGCCAGCAGCCCTAGCGGGGGCACCTACAATGAGCAGTTCTTC
CASSPSGGTYNEQFF
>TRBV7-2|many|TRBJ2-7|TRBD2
TGTGCCAGCAGCTTAGATGTCAGGGAGGGCTACGAGCAGTACTTC
CASSLDVREGYEQYF
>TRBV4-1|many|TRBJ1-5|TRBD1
TGCGCCAGCAGCCAGGGACAGGGGGTAGGAAATCAGCCCCAGCATTTT
CASSQGQGVGNQPQHF
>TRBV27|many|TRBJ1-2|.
TGTGCCAGCAGTTTGGATGGTACTAACTATGGCTACACCTTC
CASSLDGTNYGYTF
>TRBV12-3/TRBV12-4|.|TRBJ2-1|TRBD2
TGTGCCAGCAGTACGGCGGGGGGTGAGCAGTTCTTC
CASSTAGGEQFF
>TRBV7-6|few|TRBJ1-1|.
TGTGCCAGCAGCAAAAGTCCCGGGACCCCTGCGGAAGCTTTCTTT
CASSKSPGTPAEAFF
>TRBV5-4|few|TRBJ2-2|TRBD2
TGTGCCAGCAGCTTAGGGACTAGCGGGGCGAACACCGGGGAGCTGTTTTTT
CASSLGTSGANTGELFF
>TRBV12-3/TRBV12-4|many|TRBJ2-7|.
TGTGCCAGCAGTCAGAGTGCCTCCTACGAGCAGTACTTC
CASSQSASYEQYF
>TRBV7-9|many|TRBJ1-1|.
TGTGCCAGCGGTTTGGGGTTTACTGAAGCTTTCTTT
CASGLGFTEAFF
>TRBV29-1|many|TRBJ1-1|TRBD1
TGCAGCGTTGCACAGGGGGCGACTGAAGCTTTCTTT
CSVAQGATEAFF
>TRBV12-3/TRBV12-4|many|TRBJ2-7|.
TGTGCCAGCAGCCCCCCGACTAGAAAGTACGAGCAGTACTTC
CASSPPTRKYEQYF
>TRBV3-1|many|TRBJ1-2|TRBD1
TGTGCCAGCAGCCAAGCAGACAGGGCTCATGGCTACACCTTC
CASSQADRAHGYTF